A single sample gave rise to the 2 T cell receptor beta chains below, sequenced in a study of cytomegalovirus exposure and HLA in healthy donors. Primers: 60 Vbeta forward and 13 Jbeta reverse. The data were produced by immunoSEQ multiplex PCR, yet TCRdb's version contains in-frame clones alone and is incomplete. The specimen's table records about 140,000 clones. Sequencing was done on a sample of PBMCs. The receptors were sampled from a woman aged 18-30 years in good health and CMV-seronegative.

The chain employs TRBV19 and TRBJ2-7; maybe TRBD1 (6 bases). The CDR3 loop spans 14 amino acids. Germline values: CDR1 LNHDA, CDR2 SQIVND (reference sequence). With 4 bases removed from V and 0 bases from J, the gap between germline ends came to 10 bases. This chain's CDR3 is CASSKGQSSYEQYF. The CDR3 DNA follows: TGTGCCAGTAGTAAAGGACAGAGCTCCTACGAGCAGTACTTC.

Concerning this clone itself: Germline is not matched at one junction end, which may reflect a read error. The chain has TRBV30 and TRBJ1-2; D is uncertain. CDR1 GTSNPN and CDR2 SVGIG come from the germline V gene (reference sequence). The CDR3 runs to 13 residues. The CDR3 bases are TGTACCTGGAGTCTAGAAGCTAACTATGGCTACACCTTC. Its protein product is CTWSLEANYGYTF. The whole variable domain, remainder taken from reference TRBV30 and TRBJ1-2, is SQTIHQWPATLVQPVGSPLSLECTVEGTSNPNLYWYRQAAGRGLQLLFYSVGIGQISSEVPQNLSASRPQDRQFILSSKKLLLSDSGFYLCTWSLEANYGYTFGSGTRLTVV.